This TCR beta chain originates from a study of metastatic and nonmetastatic thyroid tumors. Study-wide context: The comparison covered peripheral blood and tumor or nodule tissue in malignant and benign thyroid patients. The study's findings and limits: Within blood and tumor, benign nodules reportedly had significantly lower TCR beta diversity than malignant thyroid tumors did.

As processed by the authors: The distant-metastasis classifier for papillary thyroid cancer was built from CDR3 differences across clinicopathological groups. TCRdb re-clonotyped the PCR reads through MiXCR. V and J calls and clone size were set by TCRdb, not the authors. In the table there are over 20,000 clones, more than 9% of which are singletons. There were no patients who had received any treatment before thyroid surgery. The CDR3 contains 15 residues. The ends were cut back, 3 bases at V and 5 bases at J, with 14 bases in the middle. Per the germline V gene, CDR1 is SGDLS and CDR2 is YYNGEE. Concerning this clone: Its specificity is not known.

Sequencing was performed on blood. This chain joins TRBV9 and TRBJ2-2; maybe TRBD1 (5 bases). This sequence originates from a male donor with papillary thyroid cancer or a benign thyroid nodule (not recorded which). Some clones in this sample may be carry-over from other donors' samples. The CDR3 DNA sequence: TGTGCCAGCAGCGCTGGGGCGGCCGAAACCGGGGAGCTGTTTTTT. Encoded protein: CASSAGAAETGELFF. The whole variable domain, filled in from reference TRBV9 and TRBJ2-2, reads DSGVTQTPKHLITATGQRVTLRCSPRSGDLSVYWYQQSLDQGLQFLIQYYNGEERAKGNILERFSAQQFPDLHSELNLSSLELGDSALYFCASSAGAAETGELFFGEGSRLTVL.